The 21 T cell receptor beta chains presented below share a single source sample, sequenced in a study of T cell responses to AZD1222 COVID-19 vaccine. The repertoire was sequenced with immunoSEQ multiplex PCR; TCRdb's copy has only in-frame clones and lacks some. Of 120,000 or so clones in the sample, around 86% were seen once. The sample was peripheral blood, taken on day 0 of AZD1222 vaccination. The origin of the receptors is an adult in good health.

This clone is a singleton in its sample. The chain uses TRBV29-1 and TRBJ2-7; 9 bases match TRBD1. The J segment lost 3 bases and the V segment lost 7 bases, leaving 13 bases of the junction unmatched. The CDR3 length is 15 residues. Germline assignment: CDR1 SQVTM and CDR2 ANQGSEA. CDR3 region: CSATRLGQGFYEQYF. CDR3 DNA sequence: TGCAGCGCAACTAGGTTGGGACAGGGATTCTACGAGCAGTACTTC.

The V and J genes are TRBV29-1 and TRBJ2-5; D is uncertain. The CDR3 length is 12 residues. Germline V gene sequence: CDR1 SQVTM, CDR2 ANQGSEA. The V gene lost 1 base and the J gene lost 5 bases, with 8 bases spanning the gap. This CDR3 reads CSVEVGMETQYF. The CDR3 DNA follows: TGCAGCGTTGAAGTAGGTATGGAGACCCAGTACTTC.

The rearrangement uses TRBV10-1 and TRBJ1-1, with a weak D call TRBD1 (5 bases). The V end lost 6 bases, the J end lost 8 bases, and 10 bases lay between the germline ends. CDR1 and CDR2 (germline): WNHNN, SYGVQD (reference sequence). This CDR3 region has 11 residues. The CDR3 nucleotides are TGCGCCAGCAGCGGGGCTAGGGAAGCTTTCTTT. Its translation is CASSGAREAFF.

V and J are TRBV5-1 and TRBJ2-1, with TRBD2 matching over 7 bases. Germline V CDR1 and CDR2: SGHRS, YFSETQ. J gave up 8 bases and V 9 bases, and 14 bases lay outside the gene matches. The CDR3 runs 14 residues. CDR3 nucleotides: TGCGCCACCTCCCTCAGGGCGGCGGGGGATGAGCAGTTCTTC. It yields the protein CATSLRAAGDEQFF.

This chain uses TRBV2 with TRBJ2-7; D unclear. The CDR3 runs to 12 residues. V was trimmed by 2 bases and J by 4 bases, leaving 6 bases between them. In germline, CDR1 is SNHLY, CDR2 FYNNEI. The CDR3 loop is CASSERRYEQYF. The DNA of the CDR3 is TGTGCCAGCAGTGAAAGACGGTACGAGCAGTACTTC.

Here the CDR3 reads CASSPDSQGNGYTF. For the CDR3, the DNA is TGTGCCAGCTCACCCGACAGTCAAGGTAACGGCTACACCTTC. V and J are TRBV18 and TRBJ1-2, with D possibly matching TRBD1 (5 bases). CDR3 length: 14 amino acids. V lost 3 bases, J lost 8 bases, and 16 bases lay in between. CDR1 and CDR2 (germline): KGHSH, LQKENI.

The chain uses TRBV28 and TRBJ2-7; 7 bases align to TRBD1. V lost 4 bases, J lost 4 bases, and 16 bases stayed unmatched. From germline, CDR1 is MDHEN and CDR2 SYDVKM. This CDR3 contains 17 residues. DNA for the CDR3: TGTGCCAGCAGTTCCGCCCCCGACAGGGCCCCTGAGTACGAGCAGTACTTC. Translation: CASSSAPDRAPEYEQYF.

The chain links TRBV7-9 to TRBJ2-7; D not certain. CDR1 SEHNR and CDR2 FQNEAQ come from the germline V gene (reference sequence). This CDR3 has 12 amino acids. Trimming removed 5 bases at V and 7 bases at J, with 12 bases between. CDR3: CASSRDTAEQYF. DNA for the CDR3: TGTGCCAGCAGCCGTGACACCGCGGAGCAGTACTTC. The complete variable domain, with remaining parts taken from reference TRBV7-9 and TRBJ2-7, reads DTGVSQNPRHKITKRGQNVTFRCDPISEHNRLYWYRQTLGQGPEFLTYFQNEAQLEKSRLLSDRFSAERPKGSFSTLEIQRTEQGDSAMYLCASSRDTAEQYFGPGTRLTVT.

V and J are TRBV28 and TRBJ1-2; the match to TRBD1 covers 7 bases. The CDR3 length is 15 residues. The germline V gene has CDR1 MDHEN and CDR2 SYDVKM. The junction had 12 bases not matched to a gene; V was cut back by 7 bases and J by 4 bases. The CDR3 nucleotides read TGTGCCAGCACCCTCGGTGGGGCAGGGGGCTATGGCTACACCTTC. It specifies CASTLGGAGGYGYTF.

The CDR3 DNA reads TGTGCCAGCAGTTTAACCTCGGGAGGGTTTGAGGGCAAAAACATTCAGTACTTC. This sequence encodes CASSLTSGGFEGKNIQYF. The rearrangement uses TRBV28 and TRBJ2-4; 8 bases are shared with TRBD2. V lost 2 bases to trimming and J lost 3 bases; unmatched junction nucleotides: 12. Per the germline V gene, CDR1 is MDHEN and CDR2 is SYDVKM. CDR3 length: 18 residues.

This chain connects TRBV6-5 to TRBJ1-1; possible D gene TRBD1, 5 bases. CDR1 and CDR2 (germline): MNHEY, SVGAGI. V gave up 4 bases and J gave up 10 bases, with 16 bases separating them. The CDR3 loop spans 13 amino acids. CDR3 DNA: TGTGCCAGCAGTTCCCTTGGGGGGATTGGAGCTTTCTTT. This encodes CASSSLGGIGAFF.

The V call is TRBV7-2, the J call TRBJ1-2, with TRBD1 matching 7 bases. The CDR3 extends over 14 amino acids. The germline V gene has CDR1 SGHTA and CDR2 FQGNSA. V lost 0 bases, J lost 3 bases, and 1 base stayed unmatched. The chain's CDR3 is CASSLAGTDYGYTF. Here the CDR3 DNA reads TGTGCCAGCAGCTTAGCTGGGACAGACTATGGCTACACCTTC.

The V call is TRBV7-8, the J call TRBJ2-3, with TRBD2 matching over 9 bases. CDR3 size: 15 residues. The germline V gene has CDR1 SGHVS and CDR2 FQNEAQ. Germline trimming cut 4 bases from V and 5 bases from J; bases unmatched to any gene: 7. The CDR3 bases are TGTGCCAGCAGCTATCCGTATAGCGGGGGAGATACGCAGTATTTT. Translated, it gives CASSYPYSGGDTQYF.

This CDR3 reads CAVYEETEAFF. CDR3 DNA sequence: TGTGCCGTGTATGAGGAGACTGAAGCTTTCTTT. V usage is TRBV28 and J usage is TRBJ1-1; D unresolved. Per the germline V gene, CDR1 is MDHEN and CDR2 is SYDVKM. CDR3 length: 11 amino acids. V lost 11 bases to trimming and J lost 5 bases, with 12 bases between them.

The V and J genes are TRBV5-4 and TRBJ1-4; 9 bases align to TRBD1. The germline gives CDR1 SGHNT, CDR2 YYREEE (reference sequence). This CDR3 comprises 15 residues. With V trimmed by 3 bases and J by 8 bases, 8 bases remained unmatched. CDR3 nucleotide sequence: TGTGCCAGCAGCTCTCCGGGACAGGGAAACGAAAAACTGTTTTTT. As protein: CASSSPGQGNEKLFF.

This sequence joins TRBV10-2 and TRBJ1-2, with a tentative D call TRBD1 (6 bases). This CDR3 is 12 amino acids long. V was cut by 4 bases and J by 5 bases, with 8 bases left in between. Germline V CDR1 and CDR2: WSHSY, SAAADI. The chain's CDR3 is CASSGTAYGYTF. CDR3 coding DNA: TGCGCCAGCAGTGGGACAGCATATGGCTACACCTTC.

The chain uses TRBV7-2 and TRBJ2-7, with 7 bases that match TRBD1. Germline CDR1 and CDR2: SGHTA and FQGNSA. The V and J ends lost 5 bases and 2 bases, in that order; junction bases with no gene match: 6. This CDR3 spans 14 amino acids. CDR3 loop: CASSQRQGPYEQYF. Here the CDR3 DNA reads TGTGCCAGCAGCCAACGACAGGGCCCCTACGAGCAGTACTTC.

CDR3 residues: CASSYGGVTGELFF. The CDR3 DNA reads as TGTGCCAGCAGTTATGGCGGGGTCACCGGGGAGCTGTTTTTT. The chain joins TRBV27 to TRBJ2-2; a weak D match, TRBD2 (6 bases). Germline lookup yields CDR1 MNHEY and CDR2 SMNVEV (reference sequence). Trimming shortened V by 4 bases and J by 4 bases, and 10 bases separated the two germline ends. The CDR3 spans 14 residues.

In this sample, this clone turned up once. V and J are TRBV7-2 and TRBJ2-3; 7 bases are shared with TRBD2. The CDR3 spans 14 residues. After removal of 1 base from V and 4 bases from J, the junction contained 2 bases not matched to a gene. CDR1 SGHTA and CDR2 FQGNSA come from the germline V gene. In DNA form, the CDR3 reads TGTGCCAGCAGCTTAGATGCGGGAGCAGATACGCAGTATTTT. Translating gives CASSLDAGADTQYF.

The chain employs TRBV6-1 and TRBJ2-1; D is undetermined. This CDR3 comprises 13 residues. Germline V lookup: CDR1 MNHNS, CDR2 SASEGT. With 3 bases removed from V and 5 bases from J, the gap between germline ends came to 8 bases. The CDR3 DNA follows: TGTGCCAGCAGTGAGAGACTGCACAATGAGCAGTTCTTC. Its protein product is CASSERLHNEQFF.

This sequence joins TRBV29-1 and TRBJ2-1; D is unresolved. The V gene's germline CDR1 is SQVTM and CDR2 ANQGSEA. The CDR3 loop spans 17 amino acids. With 4 bases removed from V and 3 bases from J, the gap between germline ends came to 22 bases. The CDR3: CSVVLVSGSFVYNEQFF. The DNA for the CDR3 is TGCAGCGTTGTCCTGGTTAGTGGCTCTTTCGTCTACAATGAGCAGTTCTTC.